This note documents a single TCR beta chain sequence. Its antigen is unknown. This sample is drawn from a study of cytomegalovirus exposure and HLA in healthy donors. Study-wide results and caveats: Reported results showed that the classifier diagnosed cytomegalovirus status with high specificity and sensitivity. Highly shared variants forming one cluster were likely a sequencing artifact.

PCR amplification relied on 60 Vbeta primers (plus 13 Jbeta primers). Generated by immunoSEQ multiplex PCR, the TCRdb table keeps only in-frame clones and is missing some. Seen here are some 170,000 clones, 60% to 80% observed once, and the top ten hold under 8%. The CDR3 extends over 15 amino acids. CDR1 and CDR2 (germline): SGDLS, YYNGEE. J was trimmed by 4 bases and V by 2 bases; bases with no gene match: 6. Sequenced material: PBMCs. This sequence originates from a man in his forties in good health and CMV-seropositive. This chain uses TRBV9 with TRBJ2-1, with 7 nucleotides matching TRBD1. CDR3 loop: CASSVRQGFYNEQFF. The CDR3 DNA reads TGTGCCAGCAGCGTCCGACAGGGCTTTTACAATGAGCAGTTCTTC.